The clone carrying this TCR beta chain was counted between two and nine times. Sequencing was performed with immunoSEQ multiplex PCR; in TCRdb, only in-frame clones are kept and a portion is missing. The sample has more than 40,000 clones, around a third seen once; the top ten hold roughly 2.8%. The sample is drawn from a study of tumour-infiltrating T cells in Burkitt lymphoma. Study at large: Overall and progression-free survival were predicted by productive clonality.

This CDR3 comprises 13 residues. Trimming shortened V by 1 base and J by 4 bases, and 7 bases separated the two germline ends. The germline CDR1 and CDR2 sequences are SGHVS and FQNEAQ. The sequenced material came from tumor tissue. This TCR derives from a human donor with Burkitt lymphoma. The chain has TRBV7-8 and TRBJ1-2; D possibly corresponds to TRBD1 (6 bases). The CDR3 coding sequence is TGTGCCAGCAGCTTAGTGGGGGCCTATGGCTACACCTTC. This sequence encodes CASSLVGAYGYTF.